These 11 T cell receptor beta chains originate from one sample sequenced in a study of blood T cell repertoires in COVID-19. TCRdb's table, derived via immunoSEQ multiplex PCR, lists solely in-frame clones and lacks some. Among around 200,000 clones, roughly 86% were seen once, and the ten largest hold roughly 5.9%. Sequenced: PBMCs or T cells enriched from blood (not recorded which). The receptors shown here come from a man between 35 and 55 years old with acute COVID-19.

This clone was recorded only once. The rearrangement joins TRBV28 to TRBJ1-2, with unresolved D. V shed 5 bases and J shed 3 bases, with 7 bases lying between them. This CDR3 spans 12 amino acids. Germline-derived CDR1 and CDR2 are MDHEN and SYDVKM. CDR3 sequence: CASSASYYGYTF. The DNA of the CDR3 is TGTGCCAGCAGTGCCAGTTACTATGGCTACACCTTC.

The J gene is TRBJ1-2, the V gene TRBV5-1, with 8 bases lining up with TRBD1. CDR1 and CDR2 (germline): SGHRS, YFSETQ. Trimming took 1 base from V and 6 from J; bases not matched to a gene: 8. This CDR3 spans 15 amino acids. CDR3 region: CASSLNSGGTDGYTF. DNA of the CDR3: TGCGCCAGCAGCTTGAACTCAGGGGGCACAGATGGCTACACCTTC.

As concerns this clone: Mismatch with germline at one junction end may stem from a read error. The chain recombines TRBV7-7 with TRBJ2-5; D ambiguous. The CDR3 is 15 residues long. Germline CDR1 SSHAT, CDR2 FNYEAQ (reference sequence). The CDR3 loop is CASSSNPNSQETQYF. The CDR3 region has the DNA TGTGCTAGCAGCTCAAACCCCAACAGTCAAGAGACCCAGTACTTC.

In DNA, the CDR3 is TGTGCCAGCAGCAACCATGACAGGGGACGGCCCTACGAGCAGTACTTC. Encoded protein: CASSNHDRGRPYEQYF. The chain combines TRBV21-1 with TRBJ2-7; TRBD1, as called in the table, went unchecked against the DNA. TRBV21-1 is a pseudogene. This CDR3 contains 16 residues.

The V call is TRBV5-4, the J call TRBJ2-5; D perhaps matches TRBD2 (6 bases). From germline, CDR1 is SGHNT and CDR2 YYREEE (reference sequence). The CDR3 is 14 residues long. The V end was cut by 4 bases, the J end by 2 bases, with 12 bases between. CDR3 coding DNA: TGTGCCAGCAGCCGGGGGTGGGGACAAGAGACCCAGTACTTC. Protein product: CASSRGWGQETQYF.

The chain joins TRBV30 to TRBJ2-6; D remains unclear. This CDR3 has 15 residues. Trimming shortened V by 3 bases and J by 0 bases, and 9 bases separated the two germline ends. Germline V lookup: CDR1 GTSNPN, CDR2 SVGIG (reference sequence). The CDR3 protein is CAWSRLSSGANVLTF. The CDR3 DNA follows: TGTGCCTGGAGCCGATTGAGCTCTGGGGCCAACGTCCTGACTTTC.

The rearrangement uses TRBV6-2 or TRBV6-3 and TRBJ1-2; D gene uncertain. Germline assignment: CDR1 MNHEY and CDR2 SVGEGT. This CDR3 spans 15 amino acids. Trimming stripped 5 bases from V and 7 bases from J, with 20 bases between. This CDR3 reads CASSQSGRTAAGYTF. The DNA for the CDR3 is TGTGCCAGCAGTCAATCGGGTCGCACGGCGGCTGGCTACACCTTC.

This clone was detected a few times. The V gene is TRBV9, the J gene TRBJ2-2; 7 positions match TRBD1. The CDR3 loop spans 15 amino acids. From germline, CDR1 is SGDLS and CDR2 YYNGEE. With V trimmed by 5 bases and J by 2 bases, 6 bases remained unmatched. The CDR3 DNA reads TGTGCCAGCAGGAGTACAGGGGTCAACACCGGGGAGCTGTTTTTT. Translating it yields CASRSTGVNTGELFF.

The count of this clone is one. The genes are TRBV9 and TRBJ2-1; TRBD1 is a possible D gene (6 bases). With 0 bases removed from V and 0 bases from J, the gap between germline ends came to 7 bases. CDR1 and CDR2 from the germline V gene are SGDLS and YYNGEE. The CDR3 spans 15 residues. CDR3 nucleotides: TGTGCCAGCAGCGTAGCAGGGGACTCCTACAATGAGCAGTTCTTC. This translates into CASSVAGDSYNEQFF.

The gene calls are TRBV3-1 (or the pseudogene TRBV3-2) and TRBJ1-1; D perhaps matches TRBD1 (6 bases). The V end was cut by 3 bases, the J end by 11 bases, with 16 bases between. Germline V gene lookup returns CDR1 LGHDT and CDR2 YNNKEL (reference sequence). This CDR3 is 13 amino acids long. The CDR3 DNA reads TGTGCCAGCAGCCACAGAGACGGGAGGGGGGCTTTCTTT. Translating gives CASSHRDGRGAFF.

The rearrangement uses TRBV5-5 and TRBJ2-1, with D hard to call. The CDR3 is made up of 15 amino acids. V lost 1 base to trimming and J lost 0 bases, with 8 bases between them. Germline lookup yields CDR1 SGHKS and CDR2 YYEKEE (reference sequence). CDR3 amino acids: CASSLSGSSYNEQFF. The CDR3 region has the DNA TGTGCCAGCAGCTTGAGTGGTAGCTCCTACAATGAGCAGTTCTTC.